The entry below describes one TCR beta chain. This record comes from a study of shared clonotypes between healthy human individuals. Trimming at V came to 6 bases and at J to 7 bases, leaving 9 bases not matched to a gene. This CDR3 comprises 15 residues. Germline CDR1 and CDR2: MRHNA and SNTAGT. Every immunoSEQ plate was one replicate of a subset's evenly spread DNA. Here immunoSEQ multiplex PCR was the method, and the copy in TCRdb shows in-frame clones only, minus some. This table holds around 1.1 million clones, around 77% found once. This chain connects TRBV6-4 to TRBJ2-1; 10 bases are shared with TRBD2. This clonotype was obtained from a man aged 18-30 years in good health. Some clones in this sample may be carry-over from other donors' samples. The specimen sequenced was memory CD4+ T cells from PBMCs. This sample's subset: CD45RA-negative fraction. In DNA, the CDR3 is TGTGCCAGCAGCCCGGAGAGTAGCGGGGGGAATGAGCAGTTCTTC. Translating gives CASSPESSGGNEQFF.